Listed below are T cell receptor beta chains from one sample, sequenced in a study of PD-L1 blockade in urothelial cancer. Generated by immunoSEQ multiplex PCR, the TCRdb table keeps only in-frame clones and is missing some. Found here are over 75,000 clones, around 85% of them singletons; the top ten hold roughly an eighth. The material sequenced was PBMCs, taken around atezolizumab (anti-PD-L1) treatment. All receptors come from a man aged 60-69 years with urothelial cancer. The CDR3 runs from the conserved cysteine through the conserved F or W. Each record gives: clone size, V gene, D gene, J gene, CDR3 protein, CDR3 DNA. The D gene is left open where the match is weak. Clone size is stated in some rows and not others, as once, few, many or a class when expanded.

.	TRBV7-6	.	TRBJ2-5	CASTRIMETQYF	TGTGCCAGCACGCGGATCATGGAGACCCAGTACTTC
.	TRBV5-1	.	TRBJ1-3	CASSLAQGSGNTIYF	TGCGCCAGCAGCTTGGCCCAGGGCTCTGGAAACACCATATATTTT
.	TRBV9	.	TRBJ2-7	CASSVGQGGDYEQYF	TGTGCCAGCAGCGTAGGTCAGGGAGGAGACTACGAGCAGTACTTC
.	TRBV18	TRBD1	TRBJ2-3	CASSPGQASTDTQYF	TGTGCCAGCTCACCTGGACAGGCTAGCACAGATACGCAGTATTTT
.	TRBV5-1	.	TRBJ1-2	CASSPEGGPNYGYTF	TGCGCCAGCAGCCCGGAGGGCGGTCCTAACTATGGCTACACCTTC
.	TRBV28	TRBD1	TRBJ1-5	CASSLTGTYQPQHF	TGTGCCAGCAGTTTGACAGGGACCTACCAGCCCCAGCATTTT
.	TRBV6-5	.	TRBJ1-1	CASSYQGGDTEAFF	TGTGCCAGCAGTTATCAGGGCGGGGACACTGAAGCTTTCTTT
.	TRBV7-3	.	TRBJ1-1	CASSLGQNTEAFF	TGTGCCAGCAGCTTAGGACAGAACACTGAAGCTTTCTTT
.	TRBV6-5	.	TRBJ2-1	CASRLYTYSYNEQFF	TGTGCCAGCAGACTATACACCTACTCCTACAATGAGCAGTTCTTC
.	TRBV5-1	.	TRBJ1-3	CASSFLGGPPQSGNTIYF	TGCGCCAGCAGCTTTTTAGGCGGCCCTCCGCAATCTGGAAACACCATATATTTT
.	TRBV19	TRBD1	TRBJ1-4	CASSIGTGIGGKLFF	TGTGCCAGTAGTATCGGGACAGGGATTGGTGGAAAACTGTTTTTT
many	TRBV7-2	TRBD1	TRBJ1-3	CASSSLVGQGINTIYF	TGTGCCAGCAGCTCCCTAGTGGGACAGGGTATTAACACCATATATTTT
once	TRBV7-9	.	TRBJ2-5	CASSFGQQETQYF	TGTGCCAGCAGCTTCGGACAGCAAGAGACCCAGTACTTC
.	TRBV19	.	TRBJ1-1	CASSPQGGWALNTEAFF	TGTGCCAGTAGTCCACAAGGAGGTTGGGCCCTGAACACTGAAGCTTTCTTT
.	TRBV18	TRBD2	TRBJ2-4	CASSPPGRAAKNIQYF	TGTGCCAGCTCACCACCCGGGAGGGCTGCCAAAAACATTCAGTACTTC
.	TRBV6-5	.	TRBJ1-1	CASSYSGSIMNTEAFF	TGTGCCAGCAGTTATAGCGGCAGCATCATGAACACTGAAGCTTTCTTT
.	TRBV21-1	.	TRBJ1-5	CASSNRAINDQPQHF	TGTGCCAGCAGCAACAGGGCCATCAACGATCAGCCCCAGCATTTT
.	TRBV20-1	.	TRBJ2-5	CSARAEETQYF	TGCAGTGCTAGGGCGGAAGAGACCCAGTACTTC
.	TRBV6-5	TRBD2	TRBJ2-3	CASSYREEKPDTQYF	TGTGCCAGCAGTTACCGGGAGGAAAAACCAGATACGCAGTATTTT
.	TRBV4-1	.	TRBJ2-3	CASSQKGGGGTDTQYF	TGCGCCAGCAGCCAAAAAGGGGGGGGCGGGACAGATACGCAGTATTTT
.	TRBV10-3	TRBD2	TRBJ2-3	CAISETLAGGTDTQYF	TGTGCCATCAGTGAGACCCTAGCGGGGGGCACAGATACGCAGTATTTT
.	TRBV19	.	TRBJ2-2	CASSRSGAGDTGELFF	TGTGCCAGTAGTCGGTCGGGGGCGGGAGACACCGGGGAGCTGTTTTTT
.	TRBV11-2	.	TRBJ1-3	CASSLGPNSGNTIYF	TGTGCCAGCAGCTTAGGTCCAAACTCTGGAAACACCATATATTTT
.	TRBV7-2	.	TRBJ1-2	CASSLAGQIIGGDYGYTF	TGTGCCAGCAGCTTAGCCGGACAGATTATAGGGGGGGACTATGGCTACACCTTC
.	TRBV27	TRBD1	TRBJ1-2	CASSVNGQGIGSGYTF	TGTGCCAGCAGTGTAAATGGACAGGGGATAGGAAGTGGCTACACCTTC
many	TRBV5-6	TRBD1	TRBJ1-4	CASSLARGQGAPIDEKLFF	TGTGCCAGCAGCTTGGCCCGAGGGCAGGGGGCGCCCATAGATGAAAAACTGTTTTTT
.	TRBV4-2	TRBD1	TRBJ1-2	CASAVSGPTGRYGYTF	TGTGCCAGCGCAGTCTCCGGTCCGACAGGGAGGTACGGCTACACCTTC
.	TRBV7-3	.	TRBJ2-3	CASSPELVASTDTQYF	TGTGCCAGCAGCCCAGAACTAGTTGCTAGCACAGATACGCAGTATTTT
.	TRBV6-5	.	TRBJ1-2	CASRPPGTPRDTF	TGTGCCAGCAGACCCCCCGGTACCCCGAGGGACACCTTC
few	TRBV4-1	TRBD2	TRBJ2-1	CASSQEAGRRGNEQFF	TGCGCCAGCAGCCAAGAAGCGGGAAGACGGGGCAATGAGCAGTTCTTC
.	TRBV10-3	TRBD2	TRBJ2-5	CAISRTSRETQYF	TGTGCCATCAGTCGGACTAGCAGAGAGACCCAGTACTTC
.	TRBV7-3	TRBD1	TRBJ2-5	CASSVSGGWETQYF	TGTGCCAGCAGCGTCTCAGGGGGCTGGGAGACCCAGTACTTC
.	TRBV7-2	.	TRBJ2-5	CASSPPDALYTETQYF	TGTGCCAGCAGCCCACCCGATGCGCTTTATACGGAGACCCAGTACTTC
.	TRBV29-1	TRBD1	TRBJ1-1	CSARTGGNTEAFF	TGCAGCGCCCGGACAGGGGGGAACACTGAAGCTTTCTTT
once	TRBV29-1	TRBD1	TRBJ2-1	CSVTVETGGNYNEQFF	TGCAGCGTTACGGTGGAGACAGGGGGGAACTACAATGAGCAGTTCTTC
.	TRBV10-2	TRBD2	TRBJ2-7	CASSDGGRTTYEQYF	TGCGCCAGCAGTGATGGCGGGAGGACCACCTACGAGCAGTACTTC
.	TRBV7-8	.	TRBJ1-2	CASSLAEGNYGYTF	TGTGCCAGCAGCTTAGCGGAGGGCAACTATGGCTACACCTTC
.	TRBV28	TRBD1	TRBJ2-7	CASSSPGWGTVFSYEQYF	TGTGCCAGCAGTTCCCCCGGCTGGGGGACAGTATTCTCCTACGAGCAGTACTTC
once	TRBV7-2	.	TRBJ2-7	CASSLVISYEQYF	TGTGCCAGCAGCTTAGTCATCTCCTACGAGCAGTACTTC
.	TRBV10-3	.	TRBJ2-7	CAISESMAPGTYGYEQYF	TGTGCCATCAGTGAGTCGATGGCTCCGGGAACTTACGGCTACGAGCAGTACTTC
.	TRBV9	TRBD1	TRBJ2-7	CASSVAGTESYEQYF	TGTGCCAGCAGCGTAGCGGGGACAGAGTCCTACGAGCAGTACTTC
few	TRBV15	.	TRBJ1-6	CATSRDRWQTADSPLHF	TGTGCCACCAGCAGAGATAGGTGGCAGACAGCTGATTCACCCCTCCACTTT
.	TRBV5-1	TRBD1	TRBJ2-2	CASSPPGQPGRELFF	TGCGCCAGCAGCCCGCCGGGACAGCCAGGCCGGGAGCTGTTTTTT
.	TRBV11-3	.	TRBJ1-1	CASSPRGTDTEAFF	TGTGCCAGCAGCCCCCGGGGAACCGACACTGAAGCTTTCTTT
.	TRBV4-2	TRBD2	TRBJ2-3	CASSQVSRLRGSTDTQYF	TGTGCCAGCAGCCAAGTCAGTAGACTGCGGGGGAGCACAGATACGCAGTATTTT
.	TRBV6-6	.	TRBJ2-7	CASSILNEQYF	TGTGCCAGCTCTATCCTGAACGAGCAGTACTTC
once	TRBV2	.	TRBJ2-3	CASRSGTPADTQYF	TGTGCCAGCAGGTCCGGGACTCCCGCAGATACGCAGTATTTT
.	TRBV5-1	.	TRBJ2-5	CASRWGGGTQETQYF	TGCGCCAGCAGGTGGGGAGGGGGGACGCAAGAGACCCAGTACTTC
.	TRBV27	TRBD2	TRBJ2-7	CASSLVRGGLGEQYF	TGTGCCAGCAGTTTAGTGCGGGGGGGCCTCGGCGAGCAGTACTTC
.	TRBV19	.	TRBJ1-1	CASSIQQNRAFF	TGTGCCAGTAGTATCCAACAAAATCGAGCTTTCTTT
.	TRBV15	TRBD2	TRBJ2-3	CATSRGLLAGEKARTQYF	TGTGCCACCAGCAGAGGGTTGTTAGCGGGGGAAAAAGCACGAACGCAGTATTTT
.	TRBV7-9	.	TRBJ2-7	CASSFFGGYEQYF	TGTGCCAGCAGTTTCTTCGGGGGCTACGAGCAGTACTTC
.	TRBV2	TRBD1	TRBJ2-7	CASSFGTGAYEQYF	TGTGCCAGCAGTTTCGGGACAGGGGCCTACGAGCAGTACTTC
.	TRBV28	TRBD1	TRBJ1-4	CASRGGGQGNEKLFF	TGTGCCAGCCGGGGAGGGGGACAGGGTAATGAAAAACTGTTTTTT
.	TRBV10-1	TRBD2	TRBJ2-7	CASSDGGAAYEQYF	TGCGCCAGCAGTGACGGGGGGGCCGCCTACGAGCAGTACTTC
.	TRBV6-5	TRBD1	TRBJ1-1	CASRQGADTEAFF	TGTGCCAGCAGACAGGGGGCGGACACTGAAGCTTTCTTT
.	TRBV6-5	.	TRBJ2-7	CASSSLSTGAYEQYF	TGTGCCAGCAGTTCCCTTAGCACAGGAGCCTACGAGCAGTACTTC
.	TRBV7-2	.	TRBJ2-7	CASSLAIGGPEQYF	TGTGCCAGCAGCTTAGCGATAGGGGGACCCGAGCAGTACTTC